This TCR beta chain originates from a study of T cell responses to AZD1222 COVID-19 vaccine. Regarding the study as a whole: Repertoire sampling occurred only after the peak T cell response.

TCRdb's copy holds only in-frame clones and misses some; the assay was immunoSEQ multiplex PCR. The sample holds 150,000 to 200,000 clones, about 92% seen once. The CDR3 sequence is 15 residues long. Germline V gene data show CDR1 as SEHNR and CDR2 as FQNEAQ (reference sequence). A remark on this clone: As yet, its antigen is unknown. A read error may produce the germline difference seen at one junction end.

The chain joins TRBV7-9 to TRBJ2-5; 12 bases are a match to TRBD2. The sequencing here drew on peripheral blood, taken 28 days after the second AZD1222 dose. The receptor was isolated from an adult who received the AZD1222 COVID-19 vaccine. In DNA form, the CDR3 reads TGTGCCAGCAGCCTAGCGGGGGGGCTTCTAGAGACCCAGTACTTC. Its translation is CASSLAGGLLETQYF. The full variable domain, its missing parts supplied by reference TRBV7-9 and TRBJ2-5, is DTGVSQNPRHKITKRGQNVTFRCDPISEHNRLYWYRQTLGQGPEFLTYFQNEAQLEKSRLLSDRFSAERPKGSFSTLEIQRTEQGDSAMYLCASSLAGGLLETQYFGPGTRLLVL.